The 13 T cell receptor beta chains in this list originate from one sample, sequenced in a study of blood T cell repertoires in COVID-19. Using immunoSEQ multiplex PCR, the repertoire was profiled, and TCRdb retains in-frame clones only, with some absent. Altogether roughly 150,000 clones are present, 80% to 90% being singletons, with the ten largest covering under 15%. The specimen was peripheral blood. The receptor set was obtained from a man younger than 30 with COVID-19, enrolled during active disease.

V and J are TRBV6-2 or TRBV6-3 and TRBJ2-7; 7 bases line up with TRBD2. V shed 2 bases and J 6 bases; nucleotides not matched to a gene: 4. CDR1 and CDR2 (germline): MNHEY, SVGEGT. The CDR3 length is 13 residues. The CDR3, as DNA: TGTGCCAGCAGTTACAACCTAGCGGTCGAGCAGTACTTC. Encoded protein: CASSYNLAVEQYF.

This sequence joins TRBV27 and TRBJ2-7; 8 bases agree with TRBD2. The V gene's germline CDR1 is MNHEY and CDR2 SMNVEV (reference sequence). This CDR3 contains 13 residues. The trim removed 8 bases at V and 1 base at J, leaving 4 bases unmatched. The CDR3 coding sequence is TGTGCCAGCCGGGGGGGAGGATCCTACGAGCAGTACTTC. Its protein is CASRGGGSYEQYF.

This clone was counted between two and nine times. This chain uses TRBV18 with TRBJ2-1, with 8 bases aligning to TRBD2. V gave up 3 bases and J gave up 5 bases; unmatched junction bases: 12. CDR3 size: 17 residues. Germline assignment: CDR1 KGHSH and CDR2 LQKENI. The CDR3 protein is CASSPSGLAGGNNEQFF. DNA for the CDR3: TGTGCCAGCTCACCTTCCGGTCTAGCGGGTGGAAACAATGAGCAGTTCTTC.

The J gene is TRBJ1-5, the V gene TRBV24-1, with D possibly being TRBD1 (5 bases). Germline CDR1 reads KGHDR; CDR2 reads SFDVKD. This CDR3 comprises 14 residues. The V end lost 1 base, the J end lost 6 bases, and 9 bases lay between the germline ends. Written as DNA, the CDR3 is TGTGCCACCAGTGATTTCAGGGAAGGTCAGCCCCAGCATTTT. Its protein is CATSDFREGQPQHF.

The chain couples TRBV7-9 to TRBJ2-1, with D tentatively TRBD2 (6 bases). CDR3 length: 16 residues. Germline V gene data show CDR1 as SEHNR and CDR2 as FQNEAQ (reference sequence). V was clipped by 4 bases and J by 4 bases, with 17 bases between them. The CDR3 bases are TGTGCCAGCAGCTCTAACCGGGACTCCACATACAATGAGCAGTTCTTC. Protein product: CASSSNRDSTYNEQFF.

This clone came up a few times. CDR3 amino acids: CASSGDHYGYTF. For the CDR3, the DNA is TGTGCCAGCAGCGGGGATCACTATGGCTACACCTTC. The chain combines TRBV28 with TRBJ1-2; D unresolved. The V gene lost 6 bases and the J gene lost 3 bases, with 8 bases spanning the gap. The CDR3 is 12 residues long. Germline-derived CDR1 and CDR2 are MDHEN and SYDVKM.

The rearrangement uses TRBV6-5 and TRBJ2-6, with 8 bases aligning to TRBD2. The CDR3 has 16 residues. Germline V CDR1 and CDR2: MNHEY, SVGAGI. J lost 4 bases, V lost 1 base, and 3 bases had no gene match. CDR3: CASSYWRGEGANVLTF. The CDR3 DNA sequence: TGTGCCAGCAGTTACTGGCGGGGGGAGGGGGCCAACGTCCTGACTTTC.

This chain joins TRBV9 and TRBJ2-1, with D possibly matching TRBD2 (6 bases). V was trimmed by 0 bases and J by 2 bases, leaving 15 bases between them. This CDR3 region has 17 residues. Germline V gives CDR1 SGDLS, CDR2 YYNGEE. For the CDR3, the DNA is TGTGCCAGCAGCGTAGCTGGGGCGGGACTCGCCTACAATGAGCAGTTCTTC. Its protein product is CASSVAGAGLAYNEQFF.

This sequence joins TRBV2 and TRBJ1-1, with a possible D match to TRBD1 (5 bases). The CDR3 contains 12 residues. Trimming took off 9 bases at V and 8 bases at J, with 16 bases between the two ends. CDR1 is SNHLY, CDR2 FYNNEI, per germline. Here the CDR3 reads CARSGRAGEAFF. The CDR3 DNA follows: TGTGCCAGATCTGGACGGGCAGGGGAAGCTTTCTTT.

The CDR3 is CASSIQYRGRYNEQFF. CDR3 sequence (DNA): TGTGCCAGCAGCATTCAATATCGGGGAAGATACAATGAGCAGTTCTTC. The chain has TRBV11-2 and TRBJ2-1, with D possibly TRBD2 on 5 matching bases. The germline V gene encodes CDR1 SGHAT and CDR2 FQNNGV. The ends were cut back, 5 bases at V and 4 bases at J, with 18 bases in the middle. The CDR3 is 16 amino acids.

V is TRBV19 and J is TRBJ2-3; D might be TRBD2 (6 bases). Deletions cut 3 bases from V and 1 base from J, with 11 bases between. CDR3 size: 15 residues. CDR1 LNHDA and CDR2 SQIVND come from the germline V gene (reference sequence). The CDR3 DNA is TGTGCCAGTAGTATGCGGGATATAGGCACAGATACGCAGTATTTT. Translated, it gives CASSMRDIGTDTQYF.

This clone was recorded once. The chain joins TRBV27 to TRBJ2-1; TRBD2 agrees at 8 bases. The germline V gene encodes CDR1 MNHEY and CDR2 SMNVEV (reference sequence). This CDR3 is built from 16 residues. The V and J ends lost 5 bases and 8 bases, in that order; junction bases with no gene match: 14. The CDR3: CASSLRGAGVYDEQFF. DNA of the CDR3: TGTGCCAGCAGTCTCCGTGGAGCGGGAGTGTATGATGAGCAGTTCTTC.

The CDR3 bases are TGTGCCAGTAGTCATACAGGGGGCGCAGATACGCAGTATTTT. As protein: CASSHTGGADTQYF. This chain links TRBV19 with TRBJ2-3; 9 bases are a match to TRBD1. The germline CDR1 and CDR2 sequences are LNHDA and SQIVND (reference sequence). With 5 bases clipped from V and 4 bases from J, the junction kept 4 bases outside the gene matches. The CDR3 consists of 14 residues.